This T cell receptor beta chain was profiled in a study of blood T cell repertoires in COVID-19. On the study more broadly: T cells, B-cell-depleted T cells, or PBMCs provided the cDNA or gDNA that served as material.

This CDR3 is 15 amino acids long. With 5 bases removed from V and 5 bases from J, the gap between germline ends came to 16 bases. Germline V gene lookup returns CDR1 SGHRS and CDR2 YFSETQ. The authors' processing: Nucleated cell counts were estimated from reference gene primer amplification. TCRdb's copy holds only in-frame clones and misses some; the assay was immunoSEQ multiplex PCR. Clone size and the V and J calls come from that table; the DNA yielded D and trimming. In the table there are 140,000 to 150,000 clones, approximately 88% of which are singletons. The TCR originated in a human donor in a cohort sampled during active COVID-19. Input material: peripheral blood. The chain combines TRBV5-1 with TRBJ1-4; D is possibly TRBD1 (6 bases). The CDR3 is CASSARTAKNEKLFF. The CDR3 nucleotides are TGCGCCAGCAGTGCCCGGACAGCCAAAAATGAAAAACTGTTTTTT.